A single T cell receptor (beta chain) is shown here with its context. Its antigen is unknown. The data stem from a study of a mutant IDH1 vaccine in newly diagnosed glioma. Turning to the study itself: There were approximately 62% males and roughly 38% females among treated patients, whose mean age was approximately 41 years. Most had both radiotherapy and temozolomide beforehand; others had only one. General study results and limits: Pseudoprogression showed no apparent link to changes in top peripheral T cell clonotypes.

Some clones are missing from TCRdb's copy, which holds only in-frame ones; the method was immunoSEQ multiplex PCR. The sample has 23,000 or so clones, 80% to 95% seen once. Time point in this sample: baseline, week 1 (first vaccination visit). The treatment is: pre-vaccination baseline after standard-of-care therapy. The CDR3 is made up of 12 amino acids. With 1 base removed from V and 7 bases from J, the gap between germline ends came to 8 bases. The V gene is TRBV5-3, the J gene TRBJ1-2; no firm D call. TRBV5-3 has ORF status, its function being uncertain. Source: PBMCs, taken from a glioma patient treated with radiotherapy, temozolomide or both. The receptor was derived from a young man with glioma. Written as DNA, the CDR3 is TGTGCCAGAAGCTTGCGGGGTGGTGGCTACACCTTC. Translated, it gives CARSLRGGGYTF.